The rows below give T cell receptor beta chains drawn from one sample of a study of blood T cell repertoires in COVID-19. Sequenced by immunoSEQ multiplex PCR; TCRdb stores in-frame clones only, minus some. The data hold 100,000 to 150,000 clones, with 86% observed a single time. The sample taken for sequencing was peripheral blood. The origin of the receptors is a human donor in a cohort sampled during active COVID-19. CDR3s include the opening cysteine and the closing phenylalanine or tryptophan. The order of the fields is J gene, V gene, D gene, clone size, CDR3 DNA, CDR3 protein. A D gene is named only where the DNA matches it firmly. Clone size is shown for a subset of rows, as once, few, many or a class of expanded clone.

>TRBJ1-4|TRBV5-6|NA|NA
TGTGCCAGCAGCTTGGAGGGAAGGGGATCTAATGAAAAACTGTTTTTT
CASSLEGRGSNEKLFF
>TRBJ2-3|TRBV5-1|TRBD1|few
TGCGCCAGCTATTCCGACAGGGTCACAGATACGCAGTATTTT
CASYSDRVTDTQYF
>TRBJ2-1|TRBV24-1|TRBD1|NA
TGTGCCACCAGTGATCGGACAGGGGGCGCCTGGAATGAGCAGTTCTTC
CATSDRTGGAWNEQFF
>TRBJ1-5|TRBV7-2|NA|NA
TGTGCCAGCAGCTTACAGGGTGACAGCAATCAGCCCCAGCATTTT
CASSLQGDSNQPQHF
>TRBJ2-3|TRBV6-4|TRBD2|NA
TGTGCCAGCAGTGCAGCGGGAGTCTTGGATACGCAGTATTTT
CASSAAGVLDTQYF
>TRBJ2-1|TRBV6-5|NA|NA
TGTGCCAGCAGCACAACAGGGAAAGAGCAGTTCTTC
CASSTTGKEQFF
>TRBJ2-1|TRBV4-2|NA|NA
TGTGCCAGCAGCCCTCCTGGGGGGGCCTCCTACAATGAGCAGTTCTTC
CASSPPGGASYNEQFF
>TRBJ1-1|TRBV11-2|NA|NA
TGTGCCAGCAGCTTAGGGACAGATCTCCCCGCTTTCTTT
CASSLGTDLPAFF
>TRBJ2-4|TRBV25-1|TRBD1|NA
TGTGCCAGCAGTGGGACAGGTTTGAATTTTGTTCAGTACTTC
CASSGTGLNFVQYF
>TRBJ1-2|TRBV28|NA|NA
TGTGCCAGCAGTTCCAGGGTGAAGGGCTACACCTTC
CASSSRVKGYTF
>TRBJ2-3|TRBV5-4|TRBD1|once
TGTGCCAGCAGCTGGGGGACAGGCCGCACAGATACGCAGTATTTT
CASSWGTGRTDTQYF
>TRBJ2-7|TRBV18|TRBD1|NA
TGTGCCAGCTCACTTACGCGGACAGGGGGGGACGAGCAGTACTTC
CASSLTRTGGDEQYF
>TRBJ2-2|TRBV30|TRBD2|NA
TGTGCCTGGAGTGGTCTAGCGGGAGCGTCTACCGGGGAGCTGTTTTTT
CAWSGLAGASTGELFF
>TRBJ1-6|TRBV27|NA|few
TGTGCCAGCAGTTTATATTGGAGTTCACCCCTCCACTTT
CASSLYWSSPLHF
>TRBJ2-2|TRBV6-5|NA|NA
TGTGCCAGCAGTTACCTCAGCACCGGGGAGCTGTTTTTT
CASSYLSTGELFF
>TRBJ1-5|TRBV19|TRBD1|NA
TGTGCCAGTAGGGGGACAGGGTTCGGACAGCCCCAGCATTTT
CASRGTGFGQPQHF
>TRBJ2-7|TRBV5-1|TRBD2|NA
TGCGCCAGCAGCTTCTTTGGGACTAGGGTCTACGAGCAGTACTTC
CASSFFGTRVYEQYF
>TRBJ2-1|TRBV6-6|TRBD2|NA
TGTGCCAGCAGTCGATCCGGGACTAGAGGTCTCAATGAGCAGTTCTTC
CASSRSGTRGLNEQFF
>TRBJ2-1|TRBV6-5|TRBD1|NA
TGTGCCAGCAGTTTACAGGGGGCACACAATGAGCAGTTCTTC
CASSLQGAHNEQFF
>TRBJ1-1|TRBV6-5|NA|NA
TGTGCCATTGTGTCGGGCACTGAAGCTTTCTTT
CAIVSGTEAFF
>TRBJ2-7|TRBV12-3/TRBV12-4|NA|NA
TGTGCCAGCACAGGATACTTGGACGAGCAGTACTTC
CASTGYLDEQYF
>TRBJ1-1|TRBV18|NA|NA
TGTGCCAGCTCACCAAAAACGGACACTGAAGCTTTCTTT
CASSPKTDTEAFF
>TRBJ2-1|TRBV6-5|TRBD2|NA
TGTGCCGCAAAAACTCCGGGACTAGCGGGAAATGAGCAGTTCTTC
CAAKTPGLAGNEQFF
>TRBJ2-5|TRBV4-3|NA|NA
TGCGCCAGCAGCCAAGATCGGGAAGAGACCCAGTACTTC
CASSQDREETQYF
>TRBJ2-7|TRBV27|TRBD2|NA
TGTGCCAGCAGTTTAGGAGCTAGCGGCTCCTACGAGCAGTACTTC
CASSLGASGSYEQYF
>TRBJ2-2|TRBV5-1|NA|once
TGCGCCAGCGCCACTAACGCGAACACCGGGGAGCTGTTTTTT
CASATNANTGELFF
>TRBJ2-4|TRBV5-1|NA|NA
TGCGCCAGCAGCGAGAACCTAGTAGCCAAAAACATTCAGTACTTC
CASSENLVAKNIQYF
>TRBJ2-6|TRBV9|TRBD2|NA
TGTGCCAGCAGCGTCAGACTAGCGGGAATCTCTGGGGCCAACGTCCTGACTTTC
CASSVRLAGISGANVLTF
>TRBJ2-1|TRBV5-1|NA|NA
TGCGCCAGCAGCAACGGGAGAAATCAGGTTCCCTACAATGAGCAGTTCTTC
CASSNGRNQVPYNEQFF
>TRBJ2-2|TRBV19|TRBD2|NA
TGTGCCAGTAGTCGACTTCCAGGACTAGTCGCGGCCGGGGAGCTGTTTTTT
CASSRLPGLVAAGELFF
>TRBJ1-5|TRBV18|NA|NA
TGTGCCAGCTCAGGTCTTCGGGTCCTAGGGGGTGGTCAGCCCCAGCATTTT
CASSGLRVLGGGQPQHF
>TRBJ2-7|TRBV9|NA|few
TGTGCCAGCAGCCCCAGAGGGGGGGAATACGAGCAGTACTTC
CASSPRGGEYEQYF